Presented here are 2 T cell receptor beta chains from one specimen sequenced in a study of cytomegalovirus exposure and HLA in healthy donors. With 60 Vbeta and 13 Jbeta primers, the PCR was carried out. TCRdb's copy holds only in-frame clones and misses some; the assay was immunoSEQ multiplex PCR. Found here are 150,000 to 190,000 clones, approximately 81% of them singletons; the top ten hold roughly 1.4%. Sequencing used PBMCs. These receptors all stem from a man between 18 and 35 years old in good health and CMV-seronegative.

The chain combines TRBV5-1 with TRBJ2-7; D is possibly TRBD1 (5 bases). V lost 7 bases to trimming and J lost 0 bases, with 14 bases between them. The length of the CDR3 is 14 residues. Germline values: CDR1 SGHRS, CDR2 YFSETQ. CDR3 protein: CASRQQGSSYEQYF. The CDR3 coding sequence is TGCGCCAGCCGCCAGCAGGGCAGCTCCTACGAGCAGTACTTC.

The V and J genes are TRBV19 and TRBJ2-1; D possibly corresponds to TRBD2 (6 bases). With 3 bases removed from V and 9 bases from J, the gap between germline ends came to 18 bases. Germline values: CDR1 LNHDA, CDR2 SQIVND (reference sequence). The CDR3 has 15 amino acids. This CDR3 is CASSIGAGVYGEQFF. For the CDR3, the DNA is TGTGCCAGTAGTATTGGAGCGGGTGTTTACGGTGAGCAGTTCTTC.